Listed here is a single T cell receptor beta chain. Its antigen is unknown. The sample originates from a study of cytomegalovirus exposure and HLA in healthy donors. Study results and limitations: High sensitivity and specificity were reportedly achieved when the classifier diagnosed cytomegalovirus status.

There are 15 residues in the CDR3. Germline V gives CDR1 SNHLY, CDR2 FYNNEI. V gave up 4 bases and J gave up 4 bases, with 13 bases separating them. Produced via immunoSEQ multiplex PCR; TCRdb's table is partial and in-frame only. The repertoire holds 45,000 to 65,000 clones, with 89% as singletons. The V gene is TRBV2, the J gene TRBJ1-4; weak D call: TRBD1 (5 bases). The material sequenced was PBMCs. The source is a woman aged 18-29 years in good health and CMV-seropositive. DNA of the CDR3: TGTGCCAGCAGTGTGGTACAGGTGGATAATGAAAAACTGTTTTTT. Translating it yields CASSVVQVDNEKLFF. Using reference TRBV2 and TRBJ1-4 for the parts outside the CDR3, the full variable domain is EPEVTQTPSHQVTQMGQEVILRCVPISNHLYFYWYRQILGQKVEFLVSFYNNEISEKSEIFDDQFSVERPDGSNFTLKIRSTKLEDSAMYFCASSVVQVDNEKLFFGSGTQLSVL.